This T cell receptor beta chain is from a study of blood T cell repertoires in COVID-19. Background on the study: Sample material is recorded as cDNA or gDNA derived from T cells, B-cell-depleted T cells, or PBMCs.

TCRdb's table, derived via immunoSEQ multiplex PCR, lists solely in-frame clones and lacks some. Here the sample spans roughly 200,000 clones, around 83% being singletons. Sample: peripheral blood. This TCR came from a human donor in a cohort sampled during active COVID-19.

This CDR3 reads CASSLADTPYEQYF. In DNA, the CDR3 is TGTGCCAGCAGCTTAGCTGACACTCCCTACGAGCAGTACTTC. J is TRBJ2-7 and V is TRBV7-9, with unresolved D. Germline assignment: CDR1 SEHNR and CDR2 FQNEAQ (reference sequence). The CDR3 loop spans 14 amino acids. V was pared by 0 bases and J by 2 bases, with 8 bases between. Together with reference TRBV7-9 and TRBJ2-7, the CDR3 gives the full variable domain: DTGVSQNPRHKITKRGQNVTFRCDPISEHNRLYWYRQTLGQGPEFLTYFQNEAQLEKSRLLSDRFSAERPKGSFSTLEIQRTEQGDSAMYLCASSLADTPYEQYFGPGTRLTVT.